The rows below give T cell receptor beta chains drawn from one sample of a study of long-term antiretroviral therapy in people with HIV. Clones were sequenced by immunoSEQ multiplex PCR, and TCRdb holds only the in-frame ones, with some missing. The sample has almost 35,000 clones, approximately 85% seen once. Here the sequenced sample was unsorted PBMCs, taken 2.8 years before starting antiretroviral therapy. These receptors were obtained from a woman in her thirties with HIV. Both conserved end residues are trimmed from each CDR3. The D gene is left open where the match is weak.

NA	TRBV20-1	TRBJ1-2	SASGNGYT
NA	TRBV5-4	TRBJ1-3	ASSSQTPSLSGNTIY
TRBD1	TRBV15	TRBJ1-2	ATSGLWTGVVESYT
TRBD1	TRBV30	TRBJ1-1	AWSGQVFFGSEAF
NA	TRBV14	TRBJ1-1	ASSQVRISGGTEAF
NA	TRBV6-1	TRBJ1-5	ASSESGRNQPQH
NA	TRBV5-1	TRBJ2-7	ASSLAGHTYEQY
NA	TRBV6-5	TRBJ1-6	ASSPNLGGSPLH
TRBD1	TRBV10-2	TRBJ2-5	ASTAGGVGETQY
NA	TRBV19	TRBJ1-6	ASSFQGLNSPLH
NA	TRBV7-7	TRBJ2-1	ASSPKTGSGTRTSFKQF
TRBD2	TRBV9	TRBJ2-1	ASSVTSGSIYNEQF
TRBD1	TRBV29-1	TRBJ1-2	SVGLRQQTGTFGYGYT
NA	TRBV7-9	TRBJ1-5	ASSTSLRSQPNQPQH
TRBD1	TRBV5-1	TRBJ1-2	ASSSSRGLVYGYT
NA	TRBV4-1	TRBJ2-3	ASSSWARDTDTQY
NA	TRBV2	TRBJ1-4	ASSEPFMRANEKLF
NA	TRBV11-2	TRBJ2-6	ASSHDSHGSSGANVLT
NA	TRBV6-1	TRBJ1-2	ASSEGLNYGYT
NA	TRBV5-6	TRBJ2-3	ASSLSRLDTQY
TRBD2	TRBV4-1	TRBJ2-6	ASSQVGRETSGANVLT
TRBD2	TRBV5-8	TRBJ2-5	ASSASGGAGGFSETQY
NA	TRBV2	TRBJ1-1	ASRGRDMPNTEAF
NA	TRBV25-1	TRBJ1-2	ATKDGPTGYT
NA	TRBV15	TRBJ2-4	ATSRGATKNIQY
TRBD2	TRBV7-3	TRBJ2-3	ASSSQGTRGSDTQY
NA	TRBV5-4	TRBJ2-1	ASSFPGEQF
NA	TRBV30	TRBJ2-7	AWSKGGDSYEQY
NA	TRBV25-1	TRBJ1-6	ASSEGYYSPLH
NA	TRBV28	TRBJ2-7	ASSQDPPSAYEQY
NA	TRBV14	TRBJ1-2	ASSPSPGSYGYT
NA	TRBV5-1	TRBJ1-2	ASSFSGGTNYGYT
NA	TRBV6-5	TRBJ1-6	ASNSDSSYNSPLH
NA	TRBV30	TRBJ1-5	AWSPPRTQGGQPQH
NA	TRBV15	TRBJ1-1	ATSRVRGSTEAF
NA	TRBV7-3	TRBJ2-1	ASSLSRNEQF
NA	TRBV29-1	TRBJ2-3	SVAGRLTDTQY
NA	TRBV6-5	TRBJ1-1	ASSVGGHTEAF
TRBD2	TRBV29-1	TRBJ2-5	SPALAGRSFPETQY
NA	TRBV18	TRBJ2-1	ASSPWGRLSSYNEQF
NA	TRBV6-1	TRBJ1-2	ASSDTWLWRYT
NA	TRBV25-1	TRBJ2-2	ASSESSRGLNTGELF
NA	TRBV5-1	TRBJ2-2	ASSLEAAGAGTGELF
TRBD1	TRBV6-6	TRBJ1-2	ASSYSGQGFVGGYT
NA	TRBV7-9	TRBJ2-1	ASSSTGTESYNEQF
NA	TRBV11-3	TRBJ2-1	ASSLGRSSDEQF
TRBD2	TRBV6-1	TRBJ2-1	ASSDSGGVDEQF
NA	TRBV19	TRBJ2-5	ASRDSLQETQY